Reported below is one T cell receptor beta chain. The record originates from a study of blood T cell repertoires in COVID-19. Study information: Specimens from acute and convalescent COVID-19 originated in the United States, Italy and Spain. PBMCs, B-cell-depleted T cells, or T cells were the source of the cDNA or gDNA that made up the material.

In the original analysis: Amplification from reference gene primers served as the basis for estimated nucleated cell counts. The protocol was immunoSEQ multiplex PCR, while the TCRdb copy is restricted to in-frame clones and leaves out a portion. That table is the source of V, J and clone size, and D and trimming were worked out from the DNA. The table lists about 150,000 clones, less than 90% of them singletons. V was trimmed by 1 base and J by 7 bases, leaving 14 bases between them. This CDR3 has 15 residues. Germline loops: CDR1 SGHDN, CDR2 FVKESK. This chain links TRBV14 with TRBJ2-1, with D maybe TRBD1 (5 bases). The specimen sequenced was peripheral blood. The TCR sequence derives from a woman in her seventies with acute or convalescent COVID-19. CDR3 sequence reads: CASSQAQMGRNEQFF. The CDR3 region has the DNA TGTGCCAGCAGCCAAGCTCAAATGGGGCGTAATGAGCAGTTCTTC.